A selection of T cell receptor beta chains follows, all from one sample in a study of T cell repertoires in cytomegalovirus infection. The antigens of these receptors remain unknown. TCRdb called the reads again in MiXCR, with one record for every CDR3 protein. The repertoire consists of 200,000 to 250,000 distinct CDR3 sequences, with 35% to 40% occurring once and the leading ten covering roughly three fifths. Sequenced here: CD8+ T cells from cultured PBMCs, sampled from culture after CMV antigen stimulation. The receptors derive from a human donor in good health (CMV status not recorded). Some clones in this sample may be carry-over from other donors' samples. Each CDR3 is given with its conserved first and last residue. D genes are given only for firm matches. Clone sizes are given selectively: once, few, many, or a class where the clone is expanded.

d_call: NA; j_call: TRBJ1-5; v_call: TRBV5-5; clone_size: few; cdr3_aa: CASSLSWGNQPQHF
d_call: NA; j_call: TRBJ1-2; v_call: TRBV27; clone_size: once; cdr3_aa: CASSSSQGSTNYGYTF
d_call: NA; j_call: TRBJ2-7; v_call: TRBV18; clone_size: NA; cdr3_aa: CASSLIRDPTEQYF
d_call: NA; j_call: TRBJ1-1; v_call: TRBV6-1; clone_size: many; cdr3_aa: CASSDATKAFF
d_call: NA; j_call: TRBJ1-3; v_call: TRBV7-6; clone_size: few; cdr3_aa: CASSRSPETGNTIYF
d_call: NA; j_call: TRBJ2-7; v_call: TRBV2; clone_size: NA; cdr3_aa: CASSETGARGAEQYF
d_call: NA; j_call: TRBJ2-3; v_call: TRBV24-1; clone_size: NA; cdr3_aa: CATSDTRQGSERGRTDTQYF
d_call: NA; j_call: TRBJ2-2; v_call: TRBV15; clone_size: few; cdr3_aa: CATSHEGGRWTGELFF
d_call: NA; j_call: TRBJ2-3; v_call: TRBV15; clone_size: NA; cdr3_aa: CATSRDLGGVTDTQYF
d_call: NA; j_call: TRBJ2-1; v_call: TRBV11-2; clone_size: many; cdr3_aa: CASSLGWSSYNEQFF
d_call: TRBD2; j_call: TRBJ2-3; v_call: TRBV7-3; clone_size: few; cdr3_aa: CASSLNGGGSDTQYF
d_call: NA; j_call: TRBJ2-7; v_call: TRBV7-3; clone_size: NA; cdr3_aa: CASSLYGTGDVREQYF
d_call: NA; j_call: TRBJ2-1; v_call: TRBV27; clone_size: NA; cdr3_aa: CASSHWAPLTADEQFF
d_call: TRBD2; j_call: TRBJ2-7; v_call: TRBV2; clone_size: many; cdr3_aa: CASSVGLAGYEQYF
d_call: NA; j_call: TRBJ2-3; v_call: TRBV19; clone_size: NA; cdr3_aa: CASSIADRTTDTQYF
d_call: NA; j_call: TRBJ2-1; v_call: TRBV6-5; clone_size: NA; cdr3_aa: CASSRQGNLKYNEQFF
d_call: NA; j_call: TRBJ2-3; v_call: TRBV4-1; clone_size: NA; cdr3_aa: CASSQRRAIGTSTDTQYF
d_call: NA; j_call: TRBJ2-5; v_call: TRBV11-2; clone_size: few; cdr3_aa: CASSPAGPGSLSQETQYF
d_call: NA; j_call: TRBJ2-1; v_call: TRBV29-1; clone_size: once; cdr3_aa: CSSQGGNYNEQFF
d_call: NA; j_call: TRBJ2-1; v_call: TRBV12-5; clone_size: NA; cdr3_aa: CASGLTDTFGEQFF
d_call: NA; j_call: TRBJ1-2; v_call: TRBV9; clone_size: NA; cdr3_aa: CASSVNQGNYYGYTF
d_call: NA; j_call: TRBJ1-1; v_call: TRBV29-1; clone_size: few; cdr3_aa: CSAGGGFTEAFF
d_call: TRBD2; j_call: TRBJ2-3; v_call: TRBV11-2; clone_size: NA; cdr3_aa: CASSFLAGADTQYF
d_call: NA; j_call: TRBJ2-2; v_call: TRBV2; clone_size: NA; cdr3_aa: CATVGENTGELFF
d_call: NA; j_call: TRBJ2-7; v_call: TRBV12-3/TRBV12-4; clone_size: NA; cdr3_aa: CASSSLDKLFYEQYF
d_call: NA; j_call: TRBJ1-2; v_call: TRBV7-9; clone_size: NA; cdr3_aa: CASSLSGAMTYGYTF
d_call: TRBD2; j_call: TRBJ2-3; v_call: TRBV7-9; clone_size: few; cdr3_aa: CASSRLAGATDTQYF
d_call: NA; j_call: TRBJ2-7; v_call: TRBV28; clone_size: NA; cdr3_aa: CATPRKTYEQYF
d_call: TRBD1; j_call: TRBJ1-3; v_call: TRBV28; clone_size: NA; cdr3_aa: CASSFPDRGGNTIYF
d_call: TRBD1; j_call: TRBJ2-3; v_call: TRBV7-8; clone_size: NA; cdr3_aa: CASSGDRVADTQYF
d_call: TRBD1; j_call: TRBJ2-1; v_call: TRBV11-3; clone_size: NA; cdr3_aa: CASSLRSGTGVEQFF
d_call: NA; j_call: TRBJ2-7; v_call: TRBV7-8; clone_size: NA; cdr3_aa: CACSLARAVAYEQYF
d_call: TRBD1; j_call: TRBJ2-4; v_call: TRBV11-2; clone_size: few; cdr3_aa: CASSNRGTKNIQYF
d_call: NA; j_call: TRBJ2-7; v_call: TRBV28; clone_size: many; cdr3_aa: CASTPGRVYEQYF
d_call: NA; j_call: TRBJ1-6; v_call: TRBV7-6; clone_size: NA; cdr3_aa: CASSLVDSPLHF
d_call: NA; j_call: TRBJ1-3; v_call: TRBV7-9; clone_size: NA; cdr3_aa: CASSPAVSGNTIYF
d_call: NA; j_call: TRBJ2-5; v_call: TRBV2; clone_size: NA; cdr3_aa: CASIHRGYQETQYF
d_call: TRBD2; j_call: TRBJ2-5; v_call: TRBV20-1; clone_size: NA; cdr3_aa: CSARPATSAQETQYF
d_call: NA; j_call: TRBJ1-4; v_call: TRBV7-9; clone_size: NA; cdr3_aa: CASSLIQRREKLFF
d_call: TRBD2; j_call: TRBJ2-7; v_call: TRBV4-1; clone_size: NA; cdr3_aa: CASSHGLADSYEQYF
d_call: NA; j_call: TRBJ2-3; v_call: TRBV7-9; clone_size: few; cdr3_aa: CASSLAGRTADTQYF
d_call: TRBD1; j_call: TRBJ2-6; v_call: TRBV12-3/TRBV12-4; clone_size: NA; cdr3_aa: CASMGQNSGANVLTF
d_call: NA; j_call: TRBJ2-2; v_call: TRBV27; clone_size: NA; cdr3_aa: CASSQDPGELFF
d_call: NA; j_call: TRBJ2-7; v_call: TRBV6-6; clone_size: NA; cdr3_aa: CASKWTRISYEQYF
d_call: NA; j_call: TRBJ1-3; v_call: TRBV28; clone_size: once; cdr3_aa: CASGQYSGNTIYF
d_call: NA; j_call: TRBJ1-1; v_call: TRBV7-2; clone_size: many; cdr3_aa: CASSLFTGLNTEAFF
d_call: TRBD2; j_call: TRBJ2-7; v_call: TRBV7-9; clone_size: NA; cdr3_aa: CASSPGTRYEQYF
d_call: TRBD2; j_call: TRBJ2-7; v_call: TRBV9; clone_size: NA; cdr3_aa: CASSADREGLSYEQYF
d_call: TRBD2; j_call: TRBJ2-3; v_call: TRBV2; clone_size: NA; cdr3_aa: CASSENPTSGVDTQYF
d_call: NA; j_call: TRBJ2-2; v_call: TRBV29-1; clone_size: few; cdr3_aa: CSVGFRELGAGELFF
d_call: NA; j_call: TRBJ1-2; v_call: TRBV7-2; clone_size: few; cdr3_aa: CASRRGGYGYTF
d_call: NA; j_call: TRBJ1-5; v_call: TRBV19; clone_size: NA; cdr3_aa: CASDGGSAGQPQHF
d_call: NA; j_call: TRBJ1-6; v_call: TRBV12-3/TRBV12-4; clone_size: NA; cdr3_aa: CASSFKLQISYNSPLHF
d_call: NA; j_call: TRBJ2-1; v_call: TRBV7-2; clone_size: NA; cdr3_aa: CASSLRAVSSYNEQFF